This T cell receptor (beta chain) was sequenced during a study of blood T cell repertoires in COVID-19. Study at large: Samples representing acute and convalescent COVID-19 were sourced from the United States, Italy and Spain.

Researchers sorted participants into cohorts using their self-reported clinical history. Cohort 3 donors counted as recovered after two negative PCRs, clearance, or resolved symptoms. This CDR3 spans 13 amino acids. Germline CDR1 LGHDT, CDR2 YNNKEL (reference sequence). The V gene lost 1 base and the J gene lost 6 bases, with 10 bases spanning the gap. In the original analysis: The authors estimated nucleated cell counts from reference gene primer amplification. Method: immunoSEQ multiplex PCR; TCRdb's copy keeps in-frame clones and lacks some. That table furnishes V, J and clone size, whereas the DNA furnished D and trimming. The data hold 330,000 or so clones, with approximately 84% observed a single time.

The chain has TRBV3-1 (or the pseudogene TRBV3-2) and TRBJ2-7, with TRBD1 as a possible D gene (5 bases). The specimen sequenced was PBMCs or T cells enriched from blood (not recorded which). The receptor comes from a woman younger than 45 who had recovered from COVID-19. In nucleotides, the CDR3 is TGTGCCAGCAGCCAAGTAGCAGGGCGCGAGCAGTACTTC. Translated: CASSQVAGREQYF.